By frequency in the sample, the clone carrying this T cell receptor beta chain is medium-sized. Antigen specificity is unknown. These data originate in a study of spatial heterogeneity in lung cancer. Study-wide background: The study consistently detected more beta-chain than alpha-chain sequences. Whole-study findings and limits: Mutation tallies in tumors tracked expanded intratumoral alpha and beta TCR counts. The recorded estimate of tumor T cell coverage is 6.5% to 7% for alpha chains and under 15% for beta chains.

One entry per CDR3 protein results from TCRdb running MiXCR on the 5' RACE reads. The sample lists 25,000 to 30,000 distinct CDR3 sequences, about 6.6% occurring once. Time point of the sample: sample taken at primary tumor resection. CDR1 is WSHSY and CDR2 is SAAADI in the germline V gene. The CDR3 sequence is 15 residues long. The V end was cut by 4 bases, the J end by 0 bases, with 9 bases between. The receptor's source is a male donor with early-stage non-small cell lung cancer. The chain has TRBV10-2 and TRBJ1-4; TRBD1 is a possible D gene (6 bases). Source: lung tumor tissue, taken at surgery. The CDR3 reads CASSGDTATNEKLFF. The CDR3, as DNA: TGCGCCAGCAGTGGGGACACGGCAACTAATGAAAAACTGTTTTTT.